The 15 T cell receptor beta chains presented below share a single source sample, sequenced in a study of beta chain features in type 1 diabetes. Sequenced material consisted of expressed TCRB transcripts (all of the isolated RNA was reverse transcribed). Produced via immunoSEQ multiplex PCR; TCRdb's table is partial and in-frame only. The sample shows about 470,000 clones, 30% of them seen only once. The sample taken for sequencing was naive CD4+ T cells from blood. The receptor source for this set is a man between 18 and 29 years old in good health.

This clone was found a few times. The rearrangement uses TRBV7-9 and TRBJ2-1, with 10 positions matching TRBD2. From germline, CDR1 is SEHNR and CDR2 FQNEAQ (reference sequence). This CDR3 region has 13 residues. Trimming took 7 bases from V and 4 from J; bases not matched to a gene: 1. CDR3 DNA sequence: TGTGCCAGCACTAGCGGGGGATACAATGAGCAGTTCTTC. Translated: CASTSGGYNEQFF.

The chain links TRBV5-1 to TRBJ2-1; D is perhaps TRBD1 (6 bases). Germline-derived CDR1 and CDR2 are SGHRS and YFSETQ. This CDR3 has 13 residues. V lost 1 base to trimming and J lost 5 bases, with 7 bases between them. CDR3 amino acids: CASSLNRDNEQFF. CDR3 DNA sequence: TGCGCCAGCAGCTTGAACAGGGACAATGAGCAGTTCTTC. The full variable domain, rest sourced from reference TRBV5-1 and TRBJ2-1, is KAGVTQTPRYLIKTRGQQVTLSCSPISGHRSVSWYQQTPGQGLQFLFEYFSETQRNKGNFPGRFSGRQFSNSRSEMNVSTLELGDSALYLCASSLNRDNEQFFGPGTRLTVL.

The rearrangement uses TRBV9 and TRBJ2-3; perhaps TRBD2 as D (6 bases). The CDR3 length is 13 residues. In germline, CDR1 is SGDLS, CDR2 YYNGEE. V was trimmed by 6 bases and J by 9 bases, leaving 17 bases between them. The CDR3 coding sequence is TGTGCCAGCAACCCGGGAGCACAGAAGACGCAGTATTTT. As protein: CASNPGAQKTQYF.

CDR3 loop: CSARLGDRGDTQYF. CDR3 DNA: TGCAGCGCTAGACTAGGGGACCGGGGGGATACGCAGTATTTT. The chain carries TRBV29-1 and TRBJ2-3; tentative D call: TRBD2 (6 bases). The germline V gene encodes CDR1 SQVTM and CDR2 ANQGSEA. V was pared by 7 bases and J by 6 bases, with 20 bases between. This CDR3 comprises 14 residues.

A single count supports this clone. V gene TRBV2 combines with J gene TRBJ2-2, with 7 positions matching TRBD1. Germline-derived CDR1 and CDR2 are SNHLY and FYNNEI. Losses at the gene ends were 6 bases for V and 4 bases for J; bases not matched to a gene: 5. The CDR3 is 14 amino acids. This CDR3 is CASRATGSTGELFF. DNA of the CDR3: TGTGCCAGCAGAGCGACAGGGAGCACCGGGGAGCTGTTTTTT.

A remark on this clone: Other DNA sequences of this sample code for an identical CDR3. This chain joins TRBV12-5 and TRBJ2-1, with TRBD2 matching 13 bases. The CDR3 covers 16 residues. J gave up 9 bases and V 4 bases, and 9 bases lay outside the gene matches. Germline CDR1 reads LGHNT; CDR2 reads FRNRAP. Here the CDR3 reads CASGSITSGRGAEQFF. DNA for the CDR3: TGTGCTAGTGGTTCCATCACTAGCGGGAGGGGTGCTGAGCAGTTCTTC.

The rearrangement links TRBV30 to TRBJ2-7, with D tentatively TRBD1 (6 bases). The V end lost 2 bases, the J end lost 6 bases, and 8 bases lay between the germline ends. This CDR3 region has 11 residues. CDR1 and CDR2 from the germline V gene are GTSNPN and SVGIG (reference sequence). Here the CDR3 DNA reads TGTGCCTGGAGTCAGGGGCCCGAGCAGTACTTC. Amino acids: CAWSQGPEQYF.

V gene TRBV29-1 combines with J gene TRBJ2-2, with D uncertain. The CDR3 loop spans 11 amino acids. CDR1 and CDR2 from the germline V gene are SQVTM and ANQGSEA. With 7 bases removed from V and 5 bases from J, the gap between germline ends came to 8 bases. CDR3 DNA: TGCAGCGCCGGTAGTACCGGGGAGCTGTTTTTT. Protein sequence: CSAGSTGELFF.

Note on this clone: Other DNA sequences within the sample encode an identical CDR3. The chain links TRBV29-1 to TRBJ2-7; D may be TRBD1 (7 bases). The germline V gene has CDR1 SQVTM and CDR2 ANQGSEA. With 3 bases removed from V and 2 bases from J, the gap between germline ends came to 17 bases. The CDR3 sequence is 15 residues long. In nucleotides, the CDR3 is TGCAGCGTTGAGGGACTTCGACAGGGCCCCTACGAGCAGTACTTC. Translated: CSVEGLRQGPYEQYF.

The chain couples TRBV6-6 to TRBJ2-7, with 9 bases that match TRBD1. V trimming: 5 bases; J trimming: 0 bases; junction bases outside the gene matches: 8. The length of the CDR3 is 16 residues. Germline lookup yields CDR1 MNHNY and CDR2 SVGAGI (reference sequence). CDR3 DNA: TGTGCCAGCAGTAAAACCGGGACAGGGATCTCCTACGAGCAGTACTTC. This gives the protein CASSKTGTGISYEQYF.

This clone has only a few counts. This sequence joins TRBV29-1 and TRBJ2-3; D is perhaps TRBD1 (5 bases). Germline V gene lookup returns CDR1 SQVTM and CDR2 ANQGSEA. CDR3 length: 13 residues. V lost 7 bases and J lost 3, with 14 bases in between. The CDR3, as DNA: TGCAGCGCTGGGGCCTACCGGACAGATACGCAGTATTTT. Translated: CSAGAYRTDTQYF.

The V and J genes are TRBV7-9 and TRBJ1-3; perhaps TRBD1 as D (6 bases). The CDR3 contains 14 residues. Trimming shortened V by 5 bases and J by 4 bases, and 12 bases separated the two germline ends. Germline-derived CDR1 and CDR2 are SEHNR and FQNEAQ (reference sequence). For the CDR3, the DNA is TGTGCCAGCAGCGAAGGACAGTACGGAAACACCATATATTTT. It codes for CASSEGQYGNTIYF.

This clone occurred a few times. This chain joins TRBV25-1 and TRBJ2-3; D ambiguous. This CDR3 contains 11 residues. The V gene lost 5 bases and the J gene lost 6 bases, with 6 bases spanning the gap. Per germline, CDR1 MGHDK and CDR2 SYGVNS. The CDR3 loop is CASSNSDTQYF. The CDR3 nucleotides read TGTGCCAGCAGTAATAGCGATACGCAGTATTTT.

With regard to this clone: Compared with germline, one end of the junction differs, possibly owing to a read error. The chain uses TRBV5-1 and TRBJ2-5, with unresolved D. The CDR3 is 12 amino acids. The germline V gene has CDR1 SGHRS and CDR2 YFSETQ. The CDR3 region has the DNA TGCGCCAGCAGCGCGCACCAGGAGACCCAGTACTTC. This translates into CASSAHQETQYF.

The sample holds a few counts of this clone. J is TRBJ1-2 and V is TRBV7-2, with D hard to call. Germline V gene lookup returns CDR1 SGHTA and CDR2 FQGNSA. The CDR3 runs to 15 residues. The V end was cut by 1 base, the J end by 3 bases, with 12 bases between. DNA for the CDR3: TGTGCCAGCAGCTTAGAGGGCGGACCCGACTATGGCTACACCTTC. Amino acid sequence: CASSLEGGPDYGYTF. Looking up the rest from reference TRBV7-2 and TRBJ1-2 gives the full variable domain: GAGVSQSPSNKVTEKGKDVELRCDPISGHTALYWYRQSLGQGLEFLIYFQGNSAPDKSGLPSDRFSAERTGGSVSTLTIQRTQQEDSAVYLCASSLEGGPDYGYTFGSGTRLTVV.